Listed below are T cell receptor beta chains from one sample, sequenced in a study of blood T cell repertoires in COVID-19. Using immunoSEQ multiplex PCR, the repertoire was profiled, and TCRdb retains in-frame clones only, with some absent. The data hold under 350,000 clones, with 85% to 90% observed a single time. The sequencing input was PBMCs or T cells enriched from blood (not recorded which). These receptor sequences come from a woman aged 60-75 years who had recovered from COVID-19. The CDR3 runs from the conserved cysteine through the conserved F or W. A D gene is named only where the DNA matches it firmly. Clone size is shown for a subset of rows, as once, few, many or a class of expanded clone.

j_call d_call v_call clone_size cdr3_nt cdr3_aa
TRBJ2-1 TRBD2 TRBV5-1 once TGCGCCAGCAGCACGTCCGGGACAAGGACCCTAGCGGGAGGGCGGAATGAGCAGTTCTTC CASSTSGTRTLAGGRNEQFF
TRBJ2-7 . TRBV9 . TGTGCCAGCAGCGTAGCGGGGGGCACCTCCGAGCAGTACTTC CASSVAGGTSEQYF
TRBJ2-4 . TRBV2 . TGTGCCAGCAGTGAAGAGAGGGTTGTCAAAAACATTCAGTACTTC CASSEERVVKNIQYF
TRBJ1-6 . TRBV13 once TGTGCCAGCAGAGTGGGGGGGTCTAATTCACCCCTCCACTTT CASRVGGSNSPLHF
TRBJ2-5 . TRBV20-1 . TGCAGTGCTAGTTTGAGGAAGGAGACCCAGTACTTC CSASLRKETQYF
TRBJ2-7 . TRBV28 . TGTGCCAGCAGACCCTCTCTAGGGGTCGAGCAGTACTTC CASRPSLGVEQYF
TRBJ2-1 TRBD2 TRBV4-1 . TGCGCCAGCAGCCAAGGTGAAGGACTAGTTTTTGAGCAGTTCTTC CASSQGEGLVFEQFF
TRBJ1-5 . TRBV30 . TGTGCCTGGAGTGTACAAGGGGACTACAATCAGCCCCAGCATTTT CAWSVQGDYNQPQHF
TRBJ1-5 . TRBV19 few TGTGCCAGTAGTACAGGGAGGAGCAATCAGCCCCAGCATTTT CASSTGRSNQPQHF
TRBJ2-1 TRBD2 TRBV15 once TGTGCCACCAGCAAATACCCGGGGCTAGCGGGAGGCCTCGGGAGTTACAATGAGCAGTTCTTC CATSKYPGLAGGLGSYNEQFF
TRBJ1-5 . TRBV18 . TGTGCCAGCTCACCTGGGGGCCGCCAGCCCCAGCATTTT CASSPGGRQPQHF
TRBJ2-1 . TRBV27 . TGTGCCAGCAGTTCCACCCAGGAGCAGTTCTTC CASSSTQEQFF
TRBJ1-1 . TRBV5-1 . TGCGCCAGCACCTGGGGCGGTTTGAACACTGAAGCTTTCTTT CASTWGGLNTEAFF
TRBJ1-5 TRBD1 TRBV6-5 . TGTGCCAGCAGCAGGGGGGTTGTGCCCCAGCATTTT CASSRGVVPQHF
TRBJ1-1 . TRBV23-1 . TGCGCCAGCAGAAGCGTGGGGGGGCTGGTGAACACTGAAGCTTTCTTT CASRSVGGLVNTEAFF
TRBJ1-3 . TRBV30 . TGTGCCTGGAGTGTAGGGGCAGGGTGGGGAAACACCATATATTTT CAWSVGAGWGNTIYF
TRBJ2-1 . TRBV4-2 . TGTGCCAGCAGCCAAGATATCGGGATTCGTGTTTACAATGAGCAGTTCTTC CASSQDIGIRVYNEQFF
TRBJ2-7 TRBD2 TRBV11-2 . TGTGCCAGCAGCCCCGGGGGGAGCGGGAGGGCCCTACTCTCCTACGAGCAGTACTTC CASSPGGSGRALLSYEQYF
TRBJ1-5 . TRBV28 . TGTGCCAGCATCTCTGGGGGCAGCAATCAGCCCCAGCATTTT CASISGGSNQPQHF
TRBJ1-1 . TRBV4-2 . TGTGCCAGCAGCCAAACCACAGGGTTGGACACTGAAGCTTTCTTT CASSQTTGLDTEAFF
TRBJ1-1 . TRBV4-1 . TGCGCCAGCAGCCAAGCGAGTGGGAACACTGAAGCTTTCTTT CASSQASGNTEAFF
TRBJ1-4 . TRBV6-5 . TGTGCCAGCAGTTACTCGCCGGCAGGGAGGAATGAAAAACTGTTTTTT CASSYSPAGRNEKLFF
TRBJ1-3 . TRBV28 . TGTGCCAGCAGCTGGGGGGTCTCTGGAAACACCATATATTTT CASSWGVSGNTIYF
TRBJ2-7 TRBD1 TRBV28 . TGTGCCAGCAGTTCCGGACAGGGTGGCGAGCAGTACTTC CASSSGQGGEQYF
TRBJ2-7 . TRBV10-1 . TGCGCCAGCAGTGATGGGGGGAACTCCTACGAGCAGTACTTC CASSDGGNSYEQYF
TRBJ1-3 . TRBV5-5 . TGTGCCAGCAGCTTGAGAGACTCTGGAAACACCATATATTTT CASSLRDSGNTIYF
TRBJ2-1 . TRBV9 . TGTGCCAGCAGCCGGGCGCCGGGATACAATGAGCAGTTCTTC CASSRAPGYNEQFF
TRBJ1-1 . TRBV5-1 . TGCGCCAGCAGGGAGACAGGGAACACTGAAGCTTTCTTT CASRETGNTEAFF
TRBJ2-7 . TRBV7-8 . TGTGCCAGCATGGCGGATCAACACGAGCAGTACTTC CASMADQHEQYF
TRBJ1-1 TRBD1 TRBV27 . TGTGCCAGCAGATTCGGACAGGGTAAAACTGAAGCTTTCTTT CASRFGQGKTEAFF
TRBJ2-4 TRBD1 TRBV28 . TGTGCCAGCAGCTACAGGGGTTTAGACAAAAACATTCAGTACTTC CASSYRGLDKNIQYF